The clone carrying this T cell receptor (beta chain) has just a few counts. This entry belongs to a study of control samples from healthy donors and cancer patients. Assay used: immunoSEQ multiplex PCR; TCRdb lists only in-frame clones, some missing. The table lists some 200,000 clones, 85% to 95% of them singletons. The germline CDR1 and CDR2 sequences are SGDLS and YYNGEE. Losses at the gene ends were 4 bases for V and 8 bases for J; bases not matched to a gene: 7. The CDR3 has 14 residues. This chain connects TRBV9 to TRBJ2-1; the match to TRBD2 covers 9 bases. This clonotype originated in a young man in good health. The material sequenced was blood. The CDR3 region is CASSPRGGAYEQFF. The CDR3 nucleotides read TGTGCCAGCAGCCCCCGCGGGGGGGCCTATGAGCAGTTCTTC.